Listed below are T cell receptor beta chains from one sample, sequenced in a study of blood T cells in healthy people across ages. TCRdb re-called the 5' RACE reads with MiXCR, one entry per CDR3 protein. The profile shows around 780,000 distinct CDR3 sequences, roughly 25% of them singletons. This sample was shared with a second study, whose subject was T cells of mothers and their children.

The sequenced sample was blood. All receptors come from a boy younger than 18 in good health. CDR3s include the opening cysteine and the closing phenylalanine or tryptophan. The D gene is left open where the match is weak. A clone size is listed for some rows: how often the clone was seen (once, few, many), or a class if it is expanded.

D: TRBD2
V: TRBV4-2
size: .
J: TRBJ2-5
CDR3: CASSRQLAGIQETQYF
DNA: TGTGCCAGCAGCCGGCAACTAGCGGGGATACAAGAGACCCAGTACTTC

D: .
V: TRBV4-1
size: .
J: TRBJ1-4
CDR3: CASSQTYASEKLFF
DNA: TGCGCCAGCAGCCAAACTTACGCCTCTGAAAAACTGTTTTTT

D: .
V: TRBV5-6
size: few
J: TRBJ1-5
CDR3: CASSLGSWGIYQPQHF
DNA: TGTGCCAGCAGCTTGGGGTCTTGGGGCATCTATCAGCCCCAGCATTTT

D: .
V: TRBV25-1
size: .
J: TRBJ2-7
CDR3: CASSDFSNYEQYF
DNA: TGTGCCAGCAGTGACTTCAGCAACTACGAGCAGTACTTC

D: .
V: TRBV7-9
size: few
J: TRBJ2-3
CDR3: CASSSWTSDTQYF
DNA: TGTGCCAGCAGCTCCTGGACCTCAGATACGCAGTATTTT

D: TRBD1
V: TRBV7-3
size: .
J: TRBJ1-2
CDR3: CARKRGPDYGYTF
DNA: TGTGCCAGGAAGAGGGGGCCGGACTATGGCTACACCTTC

D: .
V: TRBV5-1
size: .
J: TRBJ2-6
CDR3: CASSATFRGSGANVLTF
DNA: TGCGCCAGCAGCGCGACGTTCAGGGGTTCAGGGGCCAACGTCCTGACTTTC

D: TRBD2
V: TRBV6-2/TRBV6-3
size: .
J: TRBJ2-5
CDR3: CASSYSVTSGEQETQYF
DNA: TGTGCCAGCAGTTACTCGGTTACAAGCGGGGAACAAGAGACCCAGTACTTC

D: .
V: TRBV4-1
size: few
J: TRBJ1-2
CDR3: CASSQPGGRVNGYTF
DNA: TGCGCCAGCAGCCAACCGGGGGGACGGGTGAATGGCTACACCTTC

D: TRBD1
V: TRBV5-1
size: .
J: TRBJ2-7
CDR3: CASSETGTGVHEQYF
DNA: TGCGCCAGCAGCGAAACCGGGACAGGGGTCCACGAGCAGTACTTC

D: .
V: TRBV5-1
size: few
J: TRBJ1-2
CDR3: CASSPVTAKRGTGYTF
DNA: TGCGCCAGCAGCCCAGTCACGGCAAAAAGGGGTACTGGCTACACCTTC

D: .
V: TRBV7-3
size: .
J: TRBJ1-1
CDR3: CDSSLYGGVTEAFF
DNA: TGTGACAGCAGCTTATACGGGGGAGTCACTGAAGCTTTCTTT

D: .
V: TRBV7-9
size: few
J: TRBJ2-5
CDR3: CAEQGLQETQYF
DNA: TGTGCCGAGCAGGGACTTCAAGAGACCCAGTACTTC

D: TRBD1
V: TRBV6-1
size: .
J: TRBJ1-3
CDR3: CASKGQGSLSGNTIYF
DNA: TGTGCCAGCAAAGGACAGGGGAGTCTCTCTGGAAACACCATATATTTT

D: .
V: TRBV6-2/TRBV6-3
size: few
J: TRBJ2-2
CDR3: CASSYYGELFF
DNA: TGTGCCAGCAGTTATTACGGGGAGCTGTTTTTT

D: .
V: TRBV29-1
size: few
J: TRBJ2-5
CDR3: CSPPGKYQETQYF
DNA: TGCAGCCCCCCCGGGAAGTACCAAGAGACCCAGTACTTC

D: TRBD2
V: TRBV30
size: few
J: TRBJ2-5
CDR3: CAWSVAGAFSETQYF
DNA: TGTGCCTGGAGCGTAGCGGGGGCGTTCTCGGAGACCCAGTACTTC

D: TRBD2
V: TRBV29-1
size: .
J: TRBJ2-3
CDR3: CSVERLAGGSDTQYF
DNA: TGCAGCGTTGAAAGACTAGCGGGGGGGTCAGATACGCAGTATTTT

D: .
V: TRBV3-1
size: few
J: TRBJ2-7
CDR3: CASSQAHLYEQYF
DNA: TGTGCCAGCAGCCAAGCACATTTATACGAGCAGTACTTC

D: .
V: TRBV5-5
size: few
J: TRBJ2-5
CDR3: CASSLLAPQETQYF
DNA: TGTGCCAGCAGCTTGCTAGCGCCCCAAGAGACCCAGTACTTC

D: TRBD2
V: TRBV4-1
size: many
J: TRBJ2-5
CDR3: CASSQGRTSGGPSGETQYF
DNA: TGCGCCAGCAGCCAAGGGAGGACTAGCGGGGGGCCGTCGGGTGAGACCCAGTACTTC

D: TRBD1
V: TRBV3-1
size: .
J: TRBJ2-5
CDR3: CASSQPDRGTFQETQYF
DNA: TGTGCCAGCAGCCAACCTGACAGGGGGACCTTCCAAGAGACCCAGTACTTC

D: .
V: TRBV2
size: .
J: TRBJ2-7
CDR3: CASSELGSVTYEQYF
DNA: TGTGCCAGCAGTGAGCTGGGCTCCGTGACCTACGAGCAGTACTTC

D: .
V: TRBV3-1
size: .
J: TRBJ1-6
CDR3: CASSQPGDSPLHF
DNA: TGTGCCAGCAGCCAGCCGGGAGATTCACCCCTCCACTTT

D: .
V: TRBV4-1
size: .
J: TRBJ1-5
CDR3: CASSQDIGREGQPQHF
DNA: TGCGCCAGCAGCCAAGATATTGGCAGGGAGGGCCAGCCCCAGCATTTT

D: .
V: TRBV6-1
size: few
J: TRBJ1-3
CDR3: CASSEAGLMTGNTIYF
DNA: TGTGCCAGCAGTGAGGCAGGTTTAATGACTGGAAACACCATATATTTT

D: TRBD1
V: TRBV12-3/TRBV12-4
size: few
J: TRBJ2-2
CDR3: CASTRDRGDAGELFF
DNA: TGTGCCAGCACTCGGGACAGGGGTGATGCCGGGGAGCTGTTTTTT

D: TRBD1
V: TRBV12-3/TRBV12-4
size: .
J: TRBJ2-3
CDR3: CASSFTGARADTQYF
DNA: TGTGCCAGCAGTTTTACAGGGGCAAGGGCAGATACGCAGTATTTT

D: .
V: TRBV20-1
size: few
J: TRBJ2-7
CDR3: CSAAGTGTYEQYF
DNA: TGCAGTGCTGCAGGGACGGGCACCTACGAGCAGTACTTC

D: TRBD2
V: TRBV18
size: .
J: TRBJ2-7
CDR3: CASSLAPGSGGAGEQYF
DNA: TGTGCCAGCTCCCTGGCCCCTGGTAGCGGGGGGGCAGGGGAGCAGTACTTC

D: .
V: TRBV2
size: few
J: TRBJ2-6
CDR3: CASSVTGIISGANVLTF
DNA: TGTGCCAGCAGTGTTACAGGGATTATCTCTGGGGCCAACGTCCTGACTTTC

D: .
V: TRBV25-1
size: once
J: TRBJ1-2
CDR3: CASSETGSYGYTF
DNA: TGTGCCAGCAGTGAGACAGGTTCCTATGGCTACACCTTC

D: .
V: TRBV6-1
size: few
J: TRBJ1-2
CDR3: CASSGETDRIYGYTF
DNA: TGTGCCAGCAGTGGTGAGACAGATAGGATCTATGGCTACACCTTC

D: .
V: TRBV7-9
size: few
J: TRBJ1-2
CDR3: CASSVSRDGYTF
DNA: TGTGCCAGCAGCGTCTCCAGGGACGGCTACACCTTC

D: .
V: TRBV20-1
size: .
J: TRBJ2-4
CDR3: CSALAQGTQYF
DNA: TGCAGTGCATTGGCTCAGGGGACTCAGTACTTC

D: .
V: TRBV7-9
size: .
J: TRBJ2-3
CDR3: CASSLSAGASTTDTQYF
DNA: TGTGCCAGCAGCTTGTCCGCGGGGGCTAGCACGACAGATACGCAGTATTTT

D: .
V: TRBV12-3/TRBV12-4
size: .
J: TRBJ2-1
CDR3: CATLQVYNEQFF
DNA: TGTGCCACCCTACAGGTCTACAATGAGCAGTTCTTC

D: TRBD1
V: TRBV5-1
size: .
J: TRBJ2-7
CDR3: CASNVYQGVIGEQYF
DNA: TGCGCCAGCAACGTTTACCAGGGGGTTATCGGCGAGCAGTACTTC

D: TRBD2
V: TRBV29-1
size: .
J: TRBJ2-5
CDR3: CSVGLAGGTKHF
DNA: TGCAGCGTTGGACTAGCGGGGGGAACAAAACACTTC

D: TRBD2
V: TRBV4-2
size: many
J: TRBJ2-1
CDR3: CASSPASGGKNEQFF
DNA: TGTGCCAGCAGCCCAGCTAGCGGGGGGAAGAATGAGCAGTTCTTC

D: .
V: TRBV27
size: .
J: TRBJ1-4
CDR3: CASSLETPSTANEKLFF
DNA: TGTGCCAGCAGTTTAGAGACACCTTCGACAGCTAATGAAAAACTGTTTTTT

D: TRBD2
V: TRBV7-3
size: few
J: TRBJ2-1
CDR3: CASSSSGTSGGGRNEQFF
DNA: TGTGCCAGCAGCTCCTCTGGGACTAGCGGGGGGGGACGTAATGAGCAGTTCTTC

D: .
V: TRBV10-2
size: .
J: TRBJ1-5
CDR3: CATRPGNSNQPQHF
DNA: TGCGCCACCCGGCCAGGCAATAGCAATCAGCCCCAGCATTTT

D: TRBD1
V: TRBV5-1
size: many
J: TRBJ2-4
CDR3: CASSFDRGQRAKNIQYF
DNA: TGCGCCAGCAGCTTCGACAGGGGGCAGAGGGCCAAAAACATTCAGTACTTC

D: .
V: TRBV11-2
size: .
J: TRBJ1-2
CDR3: CASSLGIGYTF
DNA: TGTGCCAGCAGCTTAGGTATCGGCTACACCTTC

D: TRBD1
V: TRBV24-1
size: .
J: TRBJ2-2
CDR3: CATSDPGTGRTGELFF
DNA: TGTGCCACCAGTGACCCCGGGACAGGGCGGACCGGGGAGCTGTTTTTT

D: TRBD1
V: TRBV27
size: few
J: TRBJ1-2
CDR3: CASTNKTGGVDYGYTF
DNA: TGTGCCAGCACCAACAAGACAGGGGGTGTCGACTATGGCTACACCTTC

D: .
V: TRBV12-3/TRBV12-4
size: .
J: TRBJ2-1
CDR3: CASTGGGSYNEQFF
DNA: TGTGCCAGCACCGGAGGGGGCTCCTACAATGAGCAGTTCTTC

D: TRBD1
V: TRBV6-5
size: .
J: TRBJ2-7
CDR3: CATRGQGVYEQYF
DNA: TGTGCCACCAGGGGACAGGGAGTCTACGAGCAGTACTTC

D: .
V: TRBV5-1
size: .
J: TRBJ1-4
CDR3: CASSSPSEKLFF
DNA: TGCGCCAGCAGCTCGCCGTCTGAAAAACTGTTTTTT

D: .
V: TRBV2
size: .
J: TRBJ2-1
CDR3: CASNLLDEQFF
DNA: TGTGCCAGCAATCTACTAGATGAGCAGTTCTTC

D: TRBD1
V: TRBV20-1
size: few
J: TRBJ1-5
CDR3: CSARDVTGYNQPQHF
DNA: TGCAGTGCTAGAGATGTGACAGGGTATAATCAGCCCCAGCATTTT

D: .
V: TRBV2
size: .
J: TRBJ1-6
CDR3: CASRDTNNSPLHF
DNA: TGTGCCAGCAGGGACACTAATAATTCACCCCTCCACTTT

D: .
V: TRBV29-1
size: few
J: TRBJ2-7
CDR3: CSVTDRTPSYEQYF
DNA: TGCAGCGTTACCGACAGGACGCCCTCCTACGAGCAGTACTTC

D: TRBD1
V: TRBV29-1
size: .
J: TRBJ2-2
CDR3: CSVVLTGTDTGELFF
DNA: TGCAGCGTTGTTTTGACAGGGACGGACACCGGGGAGCTGTTTTTT